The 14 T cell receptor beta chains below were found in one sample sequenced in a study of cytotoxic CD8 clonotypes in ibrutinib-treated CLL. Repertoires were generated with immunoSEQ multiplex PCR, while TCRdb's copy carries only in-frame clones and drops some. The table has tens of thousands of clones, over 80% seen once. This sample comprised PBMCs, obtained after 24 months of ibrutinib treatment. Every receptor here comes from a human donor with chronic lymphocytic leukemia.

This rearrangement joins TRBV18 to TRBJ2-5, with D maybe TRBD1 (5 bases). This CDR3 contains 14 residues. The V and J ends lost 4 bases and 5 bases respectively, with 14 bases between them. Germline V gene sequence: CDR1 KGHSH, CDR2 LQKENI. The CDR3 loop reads CASSLGVGGETQYF. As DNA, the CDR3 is TGTGCCAGCTCACTAGGGGTTGGCGGCGAGACCCAGTACTTC.

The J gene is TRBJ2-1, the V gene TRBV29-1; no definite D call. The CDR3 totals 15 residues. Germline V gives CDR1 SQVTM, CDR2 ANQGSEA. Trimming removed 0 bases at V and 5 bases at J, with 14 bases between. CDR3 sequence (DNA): TGCAGCGTTGAAGAGAGGACCCCCGCCCACAATGAGCAGTTCTTC. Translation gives CSVEERTPAHNEQFF.

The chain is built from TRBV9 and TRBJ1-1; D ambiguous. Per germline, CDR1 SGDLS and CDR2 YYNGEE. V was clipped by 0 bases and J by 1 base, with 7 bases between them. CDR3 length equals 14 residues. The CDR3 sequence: CASSVGIQNTEAFF. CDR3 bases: TGTGCCAGCAGCGTAGGAATACAGAACACTGAAGCTTTCTTT. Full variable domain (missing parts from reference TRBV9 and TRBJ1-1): DSGVTQTPKHLITATGQRVTLRCSPRSGDLSVYWYQQSLDQGLQFLIQYYNGEERAKGNILERFSAQQFPDLHSELNLSSLELGDSALYFCASSVGIQNTEAFFGQGTRLTVV.

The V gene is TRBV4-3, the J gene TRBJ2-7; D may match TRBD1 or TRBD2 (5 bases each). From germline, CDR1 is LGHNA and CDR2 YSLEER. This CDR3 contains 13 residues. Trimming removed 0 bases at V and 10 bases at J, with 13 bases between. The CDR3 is CASSQDNRDLQYF. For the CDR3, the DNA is TGCGCCAGCAGCCAAGATAATCGGGACCTCCAGTACTTC.

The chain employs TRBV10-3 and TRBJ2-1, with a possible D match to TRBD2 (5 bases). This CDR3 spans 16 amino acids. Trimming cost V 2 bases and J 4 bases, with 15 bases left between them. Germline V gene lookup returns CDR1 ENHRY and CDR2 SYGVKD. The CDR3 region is CAISEGPLRGYNEQFF. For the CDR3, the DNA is TGTGCCATCAGTGAGGGACCCCTCCGGGGTTACAATGAGCAGTTCTTC.

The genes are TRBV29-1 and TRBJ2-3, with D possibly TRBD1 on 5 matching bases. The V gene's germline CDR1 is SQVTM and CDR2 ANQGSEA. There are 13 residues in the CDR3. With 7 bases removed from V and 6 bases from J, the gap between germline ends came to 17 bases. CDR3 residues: CSASSPSGDTQYF. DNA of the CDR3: TGCAGCGCCTCTTCGCCCTCAGGGGATACGCAGTATTTT.

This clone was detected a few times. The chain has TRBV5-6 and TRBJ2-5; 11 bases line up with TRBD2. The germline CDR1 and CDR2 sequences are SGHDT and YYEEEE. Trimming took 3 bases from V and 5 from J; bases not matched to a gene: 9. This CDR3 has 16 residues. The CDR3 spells CASSWVAGGPGETQYF. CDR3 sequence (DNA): TGTGCCAGCAGCTGGGTAGCGGGAGGGCCGGGGGAGACCCAGTACTTC. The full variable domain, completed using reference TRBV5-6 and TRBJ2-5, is DAGVTQSPTHLIKTRGQQVTLRCSPKSGHDTVSWYQQALGQGPQFIFQYYEEEERQRGNFPDRFSGHQFPNYSSELNVNALLLGDSALYLCASSWVAGGPGETQYFGPGTRLLVL.

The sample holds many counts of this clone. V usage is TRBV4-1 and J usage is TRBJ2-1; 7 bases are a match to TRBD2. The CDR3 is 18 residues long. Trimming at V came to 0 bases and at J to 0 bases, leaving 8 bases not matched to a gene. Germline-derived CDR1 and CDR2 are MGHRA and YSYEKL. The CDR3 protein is CASSQDSLAESSYNEQFF. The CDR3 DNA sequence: TGCGCCAGCAGCCAAGATAGCCTAGCGGAAAGCTCCTACAATGAGCAGTTCTTC.

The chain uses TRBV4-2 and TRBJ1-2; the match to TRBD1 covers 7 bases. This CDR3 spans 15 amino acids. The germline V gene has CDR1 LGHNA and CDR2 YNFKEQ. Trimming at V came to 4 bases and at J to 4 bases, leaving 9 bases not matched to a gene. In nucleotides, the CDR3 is TGTGCCAGCAGCCCGGGACAGCCCTTGCGCTATGGCTACACCTTC. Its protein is CASSPGQPLRYGYTF.

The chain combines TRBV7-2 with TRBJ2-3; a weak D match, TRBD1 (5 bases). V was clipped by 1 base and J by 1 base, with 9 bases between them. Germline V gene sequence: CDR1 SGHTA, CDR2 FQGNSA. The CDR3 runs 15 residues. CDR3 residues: CASSLELGGTDTQYF. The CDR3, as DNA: TGTGCCAGCAGCTTAGAGCTAGGGGGCACAGATACGCAGTATTTT.

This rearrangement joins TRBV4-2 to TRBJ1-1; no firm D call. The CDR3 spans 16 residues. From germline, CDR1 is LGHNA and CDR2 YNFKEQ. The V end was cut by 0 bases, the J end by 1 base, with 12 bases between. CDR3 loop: CASSQDGGRSNTEAFF. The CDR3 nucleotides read TGTGCCAGCAGCCAAGATGGTGGCCGGTCGAACACTGAAGCTTTCTTT.

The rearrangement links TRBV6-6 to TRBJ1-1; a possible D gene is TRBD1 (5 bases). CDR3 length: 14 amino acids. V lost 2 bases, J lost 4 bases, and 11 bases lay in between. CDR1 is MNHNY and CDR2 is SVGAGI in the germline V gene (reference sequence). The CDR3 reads CASSYPEGFTEAFF. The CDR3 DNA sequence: TGTGCCAGCAGTTACCCGGAGGGGTTCACTGAAGCTTTCTTT.

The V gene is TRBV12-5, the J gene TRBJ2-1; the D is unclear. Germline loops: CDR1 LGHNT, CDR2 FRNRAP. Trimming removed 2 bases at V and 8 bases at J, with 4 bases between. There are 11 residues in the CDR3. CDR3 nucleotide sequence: TGTGCTAGTGGTTTGTTGGATGAGCAGTTCTTC. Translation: CASGLLDEQFF.

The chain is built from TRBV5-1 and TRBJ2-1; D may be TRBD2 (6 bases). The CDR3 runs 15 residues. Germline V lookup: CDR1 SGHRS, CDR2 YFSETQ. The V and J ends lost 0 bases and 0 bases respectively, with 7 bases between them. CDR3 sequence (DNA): TGCGCCAGCAGCTTGGACGGGAGCTCCTACAATGAGCAGTTCTTC. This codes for CASSLDGSSYNEQFF.